Shown below are 21 T cell receptor beta chains from a single sample sequenced in a study of blood T cell repertoires in COVID-19 (dated by TCRdb to between 2020 and 2021). Library preparation used the immunoSEQ multiplex PCR assay. The table was pulled from immuneACCESS by TCRdb, which kept in-frame rearrangements only. Such tables lose some clones; where checked, under half of the loss comes from unresolved V genes, and the rest has no known cause. A total of approximately 230,000 clones appear in this sample, just over 85% of them only once. The top ten constitute under 1.5% of the sample. The sample taken for sequencing was peripheral blood. The receptor source for this set is a man older than 75 with acute or convalescent COVID-19.

V is TRBV5-1 and J is TRBJ1-2; 10 bases line up with TRBD1. Germline trimming cut 7 bases from V and 6 bases from J; bases unmatched to any gene: 3. This CDR3 contains 12 residues. Germline CDR1 SGHRS, CDR2 YFSETQ. CDR3 in amino acids: CASRGTGDGYTF. The CDR3 DNA is TGCGCCAGCCGGGGGACAGGGGATGGCTACACCTTC.

The V and J genes are TRBV12-3 or TRBV12-4 and TRBJ1-2, with D maybe TRBD1 (6 bases). V lost 5 bases, J lost 6 bases, and 10 bases lay in between. This CDR3 contains 12 residues. The CDR3 region has the DNA TGTGCCAGCAGTCACGGGACAAATGGCTACACCTTC. Translating it yields CASSHGTNGYTF.

J is TRBJ1-4 and V is TRBV4-3; D not resolved. This CDR3 region has 15 residues. Germline lookup yields CDR1 LGHNA and CDR2 YSLEER. V lost 3 bases to trimming and J lost 7 bases, with 15 bases between them. For the CDR3, the DNA is TGCGCCAGCAGCCACTCATCGGGAAACGGTGAAAAACTGTTTTTT. This sequence encodes CASSHSSGNGEKLFF.

This clone was seen only once. This chain uses TRBV3-1 (or the pseudogene TRBV3-2) with TRBJ2-4; D call uncertain. V gave up 4 bases and J gave up 7 bases, with 5 bases separating them. Looked up from germline, CDR1 is LGHDT and CDR2 is YNNKEL (reference sequence). The CDR3 covers 11 residues. This chain's CDR3 is CASSLQNIQYF. The CDR3 DNA sequence: TGTGCCAGCAGCCTACAGAACATTCAGTACTTC.

The chain recombines TRBV3-1 (or the pseudogene TRBV3-2) with TRBJ2-5, with D hard to call. The CDR3 runs 14 residues. Germline V lookup: CDR1 LGHDT, CDR2 YNNKEL (reference sequence). The V gene lost 1 base and the J gene lost 2 bases, with 8 bases spanning the gap. The CDR3 region is CASSQVNLQETQYF. CDR3 nucleotides: TGTGCCAGCAGCCAAGTGAACTTACAAGAGACCCAGTACTTC.

J is TRBJ1-1 and V is TRBV7-9; 7 bases agree with TRBD1. From germline, CDR1 is SEHNR and CDR2 FQNEAQ (reference sequence). The CDR3 has 15 amino acids. Unmatched junction bases numbered 6, after V lost 5 bases and J lost 0 bases. The CDR3 sequence: CASSQGQPMNTEAFF. Written as DNA, the CDR3 is TGTGCCAGCAGCCAGGGACAGCCTATGAACACTGAAGCTTTCTTT.

The rearrangement links TRBV5-1 to TRBJ2-5; TRBD1 agrees at 9 bases. This CDR3 comprises 13 residues. Trimming removed 5 bases from V and 1 base from J; junction bases left unmatched: 0. Per the germline V gene, CDR1 is SGHRS and CDR2 is YFSETQ. The DNA of the CDR3 is TGCGCCAGCAGGACAGGGGGCCAAGAGACCCAGTACTTC. Residues: CASRTGGQETQYF.

This rearrangement joins TRBV7-2 to TRBJ2-1; D perhaps matches TRBD2 (5 bases). Deletions cut 2 bases from V and 7 bases from J, with 15 bases between. The CDR3 is made up of 15 amino acids. The germline CDR1 and CDR2 sequences are SGHTA and FQGNSA. Written as DNA, the CDR3 is TGTGCCAGCAGCTTATGGGCTAGCTTCGGAAATGAGCAGTTCTTC. Translating gives CASSLWASFGNEQFF.

V gene TRBV11-2 combines with J gene TRBJ2-4; 16 bases are shared with TRBD2. J gave up 7 bases and V 0 bases, and 6 bases lay outside the gene matches. The CDR3 is 18 amino acids. Germline-derived CDR1 and CDR2 are SGHAT and FQNNGV. DNA for the CDR3: TGTGCCAGCAGCTTAGAGGGACTAGCGGGAGGGATTTGGAACATTCAGTACTTC. Its translation: CASSLEGLAGGIWNIQYF.

The CDR3, as DNA: TGTGCCAGCACCGGCGGGACAGGGGATGGCTACACCTTC. Its protein product is CASTGGTGDGYTF. The chain employs TRBV25-1 and TRBJ1-2, with TRBD1 identical over 10 bases. The germline gives CDR1 MGHDK, CDR2 SYGVNS. The junction had 5 bases not matched to a gene; V was cut back by 7 bases and J by 6 bases. The length of the CDR3 is 13 residues.

The gene calls are TRBV4-3 and TRBJ1-1, with D perhaps matching TRBD1 (6 bases). CDR3 length: 13 amino acids. V was trimmed by 2 bases and J by 5 bases, leaving 9 bases between them. Germline CDR1 LGHNA, CDR2 YSLEER. The CDR3 nucleotides read TGCGCCAGCAGCCAAAACAGGGTTACTGAAGCTTTCTTT. Translation: CASSQNRVTEAFF.

This sequence joins TRBV2 and TRBJ2-3, with TRBD1 identical over 9 bases. Trimming at V came to 3 bases and at J to 5 bases, leaving 3 bases not matched to a gene. Germline V gene lookup returns CDR1 SNHLY and CDR2 FYNNEI. The CDR3 loop spans 14 amino acids. CDR3 protein: CASSEDRGIDTQYF. The CDR3 DNA reads as TGTGCCAGCAGTGAGGACAGGGGAATAGATACGCAGTATTTT.

The chain combines TRBV6-2 or TRBV6-3 with TRBJ2-6, with 7 nucleotides matching TRBD1. Trimming removed 2 bases from V and 4 bases from J; junction bases left unmatched: 8. CDR1 is MNHEY, CDR2 SVGEGT, per germline. CDR3 size: 17 residues. The CDR3 reads CASSYIPTGVGANVLTF. CDR3 bases: TGTGCCAGCAGTTACATACCAACAGGGGTGGGGGCCAACGTCCTGACTTTC.

The V gene is TRBV9, the J gene TRBJ2-3; D may be TRBD1 (7 bases). The CDR3 totals 16 residues. Germline loops: CDR1 SGDLS, CDR2 YYNGEE. V dropped 1 base and J dropped 3 bases, with 15 bases sitting between them. The chain's CDR3 is CASSVPKTGRTDTQYF. In DNA form, the CDR3 reads TGTGCCAGCAGCGTACCCAAGACAGGGAGGACAGATACGCAGTATTTT. Based on the CDR3 plus reference TRBV9 and TRBJ2-3, the full variable domain is DSGVTQTPKHLITATGQRVTLRCSPRSGDLSVYWYQQSLDQGLQFLIQYYNGEERAKGNILERFSAQQFPDLHSELNLSSLELGDSALYFCASSVPKTGRTDTQYFGPGTRLTVL.

Notes on this clone: The sample holds other DNA sequences that translate to the same CDR3. In nucleotides, the CDR3 is TGTGCCAGCTCACCGCGACAGGGAGATCAGCCCCAGCATTTT. It is translated as CASSPRQGDQPQHF. The chain has TRBV18 and TRBJ1-5; the match to TRBD1 covers 7 bases. J was trimmed by 5 bases and V by 3 bases; bases with no gene match: 4. CDR3 length: 14 residues. The germline V gene encodes CDR1 KGHSH and CDR2 LQKENI.

This chain joins TRBV6-5 and TRBJ2-5; 8 nucleotides line up with TRBD2. The V and J ends lost 6 bases and 9 bases, in that order; junction bases with no gene match: 6. This CDR3 has 12 amino acids. The germline CDR1 and CDR2 sequences are MNHEY and SVGAGI. The CDR3 DNA sequence: TGTGCCAGCAGCCCCGGGACTAGGGCCCAGTACTTC. Protein sequence: CASSPGTRAQYF.

The chain is built from TRBV7-2 and TRBJ2-7, with TRBD1 identical over 8 bases. This CDR3 comprises 15 residues. J lost 2 bases, V lost 5 bases, and 8 bases had no gene match. CDR1 and CDR2 (germline): SGHTA, FQGNSA. For the CDR3, the DNA is TGTGCCAGCAGCCCGAGTTTGGACAGGGCCTACGAGCAGTACTTC. Protein sequence: CASSPSLDRAYEQYF.

DNA for the CDR3: TGTGCCAGCAGCCCTCCAGGGTTGGTAGCTTTCTTT. This sequence encodes CASSPPGLVAFF. V gene TRBV3-1 (or the pseudogene TRBV3-2) combines with J gene TRBJ1-1, with a tentative D call TRBD1 (5 bases). This CDR3 has 12 residues. The V end lost 4 bases, the J end lost 10 bases, and 13 bases lay between the germline ends. Germline CDR1 and CDR2: LGHDT and YNNKEL (reference sequence).

This clone was recorded once. The rearrangement links TRBV4-1 to TRBJ1-3; D uncertain. The CDR3 consists of 14 residues. Germline-derived CDR1 and CDR2 are MGHRA and YSYEKL. V lost 0 bases, J lost 4 bases, and 7 bases lay in between. The CDR3 spells CASSQDVRGNTIYF. CDR3 DNA sequence: TGCGCCAGCAGCCAAGACGTGAGGGGAAACACCATATATTTT.

The table lists this clone with a few counts. J is TRBJ2-1 and V is TRBV7-2, with 11 nucleotides matching TRBD2. Germline assignment: CDR1 SGHTA and CDR2 FQGNSA. The CDR3 has 15 amino acids. After removal of 4 bases from V and 13 bases from J, the junction contained 12 bases not matched to a gene. This CDR3 reads CASSSATGLAGVQFF. The CDR3 DNA sequence: TGTGCCAGCAGCTCGGCCACAGGACTAGCGGGTGTTCAGTTCTTC.

The rearrangement uses TRBV7-9 and TRBJ2-4; possible D gene TRBD1, 5 bases. CDR3 length equals 14 residues. Trimming left V 3 bases short and J 0 bases short, with 6 bases between. Germline CDR1 reads SEHNR; CDR2 reads FQNEAQ (reference sequence). CDR3 sequence (DNA): TGTGCCAGCAGCTTGGGGCAAGCCAAAAACATTCAGTACTTC. Protein sequence: CASSLGQAKNIQYF.